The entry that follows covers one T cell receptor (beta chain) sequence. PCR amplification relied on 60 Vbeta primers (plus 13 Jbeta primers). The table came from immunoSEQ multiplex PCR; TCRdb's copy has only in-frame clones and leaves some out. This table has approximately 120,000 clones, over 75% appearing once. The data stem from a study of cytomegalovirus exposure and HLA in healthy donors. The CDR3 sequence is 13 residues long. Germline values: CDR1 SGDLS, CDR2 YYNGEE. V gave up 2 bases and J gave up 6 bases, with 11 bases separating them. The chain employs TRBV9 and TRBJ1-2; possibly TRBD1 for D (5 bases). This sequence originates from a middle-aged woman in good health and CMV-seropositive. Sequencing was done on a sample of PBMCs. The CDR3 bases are TGTGCCAGCAGCGTGGGGGGAGTAGATGGCTACACCTTC. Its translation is CASSVGGVDGYTF.